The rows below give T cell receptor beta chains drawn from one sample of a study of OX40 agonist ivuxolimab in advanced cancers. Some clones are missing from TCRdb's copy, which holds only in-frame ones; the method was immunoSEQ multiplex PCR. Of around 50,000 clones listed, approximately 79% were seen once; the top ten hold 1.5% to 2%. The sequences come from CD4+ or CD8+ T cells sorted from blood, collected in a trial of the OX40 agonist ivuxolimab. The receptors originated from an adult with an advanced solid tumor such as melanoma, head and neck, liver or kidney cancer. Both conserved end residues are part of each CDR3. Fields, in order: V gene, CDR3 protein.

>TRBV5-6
CASLRTGGVYGYTF
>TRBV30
CAWRGEGLRSNQPQHF
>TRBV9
CASSAPGVGYTF
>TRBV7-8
CASSSRDEQETQYF
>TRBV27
CASSQFGGNNSPLHF
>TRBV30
CAWRPGEAYEQYF
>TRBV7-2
CASSFGVLELWQYF
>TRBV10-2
CASSVTSQETQYF
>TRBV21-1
CASSKGGESNQPQHF
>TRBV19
CASSSGTGGTYEQYF
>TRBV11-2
CASSSHWNTEAFF
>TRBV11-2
CASSTRQGAGNTIYF
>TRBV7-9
CASSFKAANTGELFF
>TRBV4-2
CASTSVYEAFF
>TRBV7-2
CASSLTGWGNQETQYF
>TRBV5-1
CASSLRGRDTEAFF
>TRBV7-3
CASSSQVGTGRGYNEQFF
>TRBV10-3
CAIRGATGNNSPLHF
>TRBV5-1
CASSSRGLGITEAFF
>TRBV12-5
CASARTPNQPQHF
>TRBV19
CASSIMRNTEAFF
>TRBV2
CASSESNLYGYTF
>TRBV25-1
CASSGRVIGTEAFF
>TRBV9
CASSGPHSPLHF
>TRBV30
CAWQVSGNTIYF
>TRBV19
CASRNRNQPQHF
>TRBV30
CAWGHCSTGFCEQYF
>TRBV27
CASSPKLLWAGSPSTDTQYF
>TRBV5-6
CASSLISAGTTAFF
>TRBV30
CAFNSAGANVLTF
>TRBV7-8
CASSLPGGGQISNQPQHF
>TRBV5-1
CASRIRTGFYEQYF
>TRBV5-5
CASSLADGLNTEAFF
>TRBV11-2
CASSLALSTGELFF
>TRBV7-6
CASSLRAGDNSPLHF
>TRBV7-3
CASSLRGRLAPLSGANVLTF
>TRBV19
CASSYIPRSGEAFF
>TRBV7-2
CASSSQTVAIGYTF
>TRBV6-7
CASGRGGFFTQYF
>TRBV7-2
CASSTWTGAYYEQYF
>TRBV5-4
CASRGTSGTSPDTQYF
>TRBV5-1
CASSLGGGDSQETQYF
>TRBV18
CASSLGTGPRGEQYF
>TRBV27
CASSIQGASNQPQHF
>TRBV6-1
CASRRQGNTEAFF
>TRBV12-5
CASGFGDRVYGYTF
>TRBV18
CASSPLRGQGGNTIYF
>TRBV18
CASSGTSGGDEQYF